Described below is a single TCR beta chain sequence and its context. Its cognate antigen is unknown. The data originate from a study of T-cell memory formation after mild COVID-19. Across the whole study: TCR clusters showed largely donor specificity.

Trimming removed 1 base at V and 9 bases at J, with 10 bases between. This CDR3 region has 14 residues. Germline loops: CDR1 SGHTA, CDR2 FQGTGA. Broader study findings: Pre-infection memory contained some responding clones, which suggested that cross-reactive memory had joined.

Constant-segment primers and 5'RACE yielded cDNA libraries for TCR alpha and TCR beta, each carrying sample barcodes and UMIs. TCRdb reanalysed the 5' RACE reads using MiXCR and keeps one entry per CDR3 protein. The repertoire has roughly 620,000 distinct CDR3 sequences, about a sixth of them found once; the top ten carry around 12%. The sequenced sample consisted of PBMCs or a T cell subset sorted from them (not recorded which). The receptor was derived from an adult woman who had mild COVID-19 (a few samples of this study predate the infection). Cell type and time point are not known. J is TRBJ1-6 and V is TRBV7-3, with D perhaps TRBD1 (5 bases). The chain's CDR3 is CASSLNWQGSPLHF. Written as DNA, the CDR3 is TGTGCCAGCAGCTTAAATTGGCAGGGTTCACCCCTCCACTTT.